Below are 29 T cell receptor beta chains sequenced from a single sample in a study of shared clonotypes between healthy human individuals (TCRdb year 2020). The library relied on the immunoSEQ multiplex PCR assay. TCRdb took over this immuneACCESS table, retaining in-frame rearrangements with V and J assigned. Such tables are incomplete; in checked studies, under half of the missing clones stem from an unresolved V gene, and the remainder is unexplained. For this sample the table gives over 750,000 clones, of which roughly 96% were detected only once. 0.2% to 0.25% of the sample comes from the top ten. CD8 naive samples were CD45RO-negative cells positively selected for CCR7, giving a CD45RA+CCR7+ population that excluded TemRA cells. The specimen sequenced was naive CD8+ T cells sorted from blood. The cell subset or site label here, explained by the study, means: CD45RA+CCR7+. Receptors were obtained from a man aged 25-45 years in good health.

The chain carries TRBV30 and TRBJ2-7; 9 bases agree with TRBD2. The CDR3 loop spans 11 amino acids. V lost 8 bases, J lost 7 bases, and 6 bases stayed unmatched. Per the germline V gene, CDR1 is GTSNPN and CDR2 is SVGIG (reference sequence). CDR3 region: CALSGSGEQYF. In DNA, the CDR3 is TGTGCCCTTAGCGGGAGCGGAGAGCAGTACTTC.

CDR3 nucleotide sequence: TGTGCCAGCAGTAACAGAGTGGGTCTAATGAACACTGAAGCTTTCTTT. Residues: CASSNRVGLMNTEAFF. The chain has TRBV27 and TRBJ1-1, with D uncertain. Trimming pared 5 bases from V and 0 bases from J, leaving 16 bases between. Looked up from germline, CDR1 is MNHEY and CDR2 is SMNVEV (reference sequence). The CDR3 has 16 amino acids.

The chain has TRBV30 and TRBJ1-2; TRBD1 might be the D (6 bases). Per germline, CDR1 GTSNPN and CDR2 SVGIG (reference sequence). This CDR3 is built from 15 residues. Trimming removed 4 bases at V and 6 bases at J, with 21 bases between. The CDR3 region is CAWINLGAGVDGYTF. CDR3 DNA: TGTGCCTGGATTAATCTGGGGGCAGGGGTGGATGGCTACACCTTC.

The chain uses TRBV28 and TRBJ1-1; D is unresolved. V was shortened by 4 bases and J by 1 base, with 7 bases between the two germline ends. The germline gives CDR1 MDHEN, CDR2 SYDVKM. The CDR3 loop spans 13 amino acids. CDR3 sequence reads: CASSSARNTEAFF. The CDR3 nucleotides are TGTGCCAGCAGTTCGGCAAGGAACACTGAAGCTTTCTTT.

The CDR3 coding sequence is TGTGCCAGCAGTGACATGCTAATCGGGCTAGCGGGAGATACGCAGTATTTT. Residues: CASSDMLIGLAGDTQYF. V is TRBV6-1 and J is TRBJ2-3; the match to TRBD2 covers 8 bases. Germline CDR1 reads MNHNS; CDR2 reads SASEGT. The junction had 13 bases not matched to a gene; V was cut back by 3 bases and J by 5 bases. The CDR3 sequence is 17 residues long.

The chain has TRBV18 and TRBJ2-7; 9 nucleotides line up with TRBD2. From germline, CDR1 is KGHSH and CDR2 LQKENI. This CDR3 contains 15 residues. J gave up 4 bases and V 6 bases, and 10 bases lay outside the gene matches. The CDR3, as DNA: TGTGCCAGCTCGCCTCCTAGCGGGATCGGATACGAGCAGTACTTC. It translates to CASSPPSGIGYEQYF.

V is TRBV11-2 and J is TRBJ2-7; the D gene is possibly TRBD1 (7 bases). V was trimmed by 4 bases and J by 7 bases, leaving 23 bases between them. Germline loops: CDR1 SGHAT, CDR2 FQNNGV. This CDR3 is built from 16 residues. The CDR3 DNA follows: TGTGCCAGCAGCTCGACAGGGACTGGTCGCCCGTCTGAGCAGTACTTC. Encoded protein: CASSSTGTGRPSEQYF.

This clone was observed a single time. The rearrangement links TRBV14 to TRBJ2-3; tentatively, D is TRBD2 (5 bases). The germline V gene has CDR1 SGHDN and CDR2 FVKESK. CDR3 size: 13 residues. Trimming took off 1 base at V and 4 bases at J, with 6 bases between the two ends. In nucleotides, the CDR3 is TGTGCCAGCAGCCAAGCCGGGGCAGATACGCAGTATTTT. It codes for CASSQAGADTQYF.

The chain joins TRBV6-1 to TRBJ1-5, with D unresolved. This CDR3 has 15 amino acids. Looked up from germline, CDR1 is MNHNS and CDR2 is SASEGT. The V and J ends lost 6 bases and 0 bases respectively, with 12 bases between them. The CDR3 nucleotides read TGTGCCAGCAGCGAAAAGATAATTAGCAATCAGCCCCAGCATTTT. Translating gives CASSEKIISNQPQHF.

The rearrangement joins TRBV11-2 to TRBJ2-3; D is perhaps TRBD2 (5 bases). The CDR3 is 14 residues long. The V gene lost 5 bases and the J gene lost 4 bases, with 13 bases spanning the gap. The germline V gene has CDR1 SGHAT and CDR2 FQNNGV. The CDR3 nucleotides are TGTGCCAGCAGCCCTAGTTCGGGGTCAGATACGCAGTATTTT. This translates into CASSPSSGSDTQYF.

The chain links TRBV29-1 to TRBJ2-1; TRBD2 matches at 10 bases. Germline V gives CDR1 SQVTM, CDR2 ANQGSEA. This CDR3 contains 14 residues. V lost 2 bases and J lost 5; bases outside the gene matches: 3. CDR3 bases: TGCAGCGTTGAACCTAGCGGGAGAAACAATGAGCAGTTCTTC. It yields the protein CSVEPSGRNNEQFF.

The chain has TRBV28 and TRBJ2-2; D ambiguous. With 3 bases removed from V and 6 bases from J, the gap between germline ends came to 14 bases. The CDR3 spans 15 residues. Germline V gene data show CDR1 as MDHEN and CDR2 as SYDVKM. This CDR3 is CASSFFGLPPGELFF. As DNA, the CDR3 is TGTGCCAGCAGTTTTTTTGGGTTGCCCCCCGGGGAGCTGTTTTTT.

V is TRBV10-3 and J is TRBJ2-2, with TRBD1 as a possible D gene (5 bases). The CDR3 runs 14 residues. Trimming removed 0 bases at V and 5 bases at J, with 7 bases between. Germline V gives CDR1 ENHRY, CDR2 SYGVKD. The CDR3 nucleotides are TGTGCCATCAGTGAGTCACCAGGGACCGGGGAGCTGTTTTTT. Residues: CAISESPGTGELFF.

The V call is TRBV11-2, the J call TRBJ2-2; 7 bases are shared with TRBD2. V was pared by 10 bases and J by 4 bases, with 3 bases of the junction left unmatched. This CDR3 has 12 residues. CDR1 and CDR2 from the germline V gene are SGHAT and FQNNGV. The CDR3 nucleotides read TGTGCCACGGCGGGAGTCACCGGGGAGCTGTTTTTT. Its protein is CATAGVTGELFF.

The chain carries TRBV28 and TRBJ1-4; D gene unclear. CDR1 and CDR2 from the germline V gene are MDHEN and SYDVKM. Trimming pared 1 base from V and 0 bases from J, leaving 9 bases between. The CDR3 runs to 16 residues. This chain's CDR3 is CASSLFQSATNEKLFF. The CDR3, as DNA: TGTGCCAGCAGTTTATTCCAATCAGCAACTAATGAAAAACTGTTTTTT.

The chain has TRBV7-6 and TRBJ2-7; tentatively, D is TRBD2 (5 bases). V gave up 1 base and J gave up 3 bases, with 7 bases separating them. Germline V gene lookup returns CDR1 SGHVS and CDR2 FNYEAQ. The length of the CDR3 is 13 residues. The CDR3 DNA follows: TGTGCCAGCAGCTTAGGACGGGACTACGAGCAGTACTTC. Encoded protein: CASSLGRDYEQYF.

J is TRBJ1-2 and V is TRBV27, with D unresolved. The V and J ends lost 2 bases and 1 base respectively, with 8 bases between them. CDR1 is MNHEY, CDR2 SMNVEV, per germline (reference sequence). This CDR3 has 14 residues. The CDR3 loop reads CASSLARFNYGYTF. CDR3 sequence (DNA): TGTGCCAGCAGTTTAGCGAGATTTAACTATGGCTACACCTTC.

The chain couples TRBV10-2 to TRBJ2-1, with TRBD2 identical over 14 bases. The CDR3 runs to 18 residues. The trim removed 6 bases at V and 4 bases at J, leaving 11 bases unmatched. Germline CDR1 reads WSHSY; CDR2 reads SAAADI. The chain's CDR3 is CASSTGLAGGLRYNEQFF. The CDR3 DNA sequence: TGCGCCAGCAGCACCGGACTAGCGGGAGGTCTCCGTTACAATGAGCAGTTCTTC.

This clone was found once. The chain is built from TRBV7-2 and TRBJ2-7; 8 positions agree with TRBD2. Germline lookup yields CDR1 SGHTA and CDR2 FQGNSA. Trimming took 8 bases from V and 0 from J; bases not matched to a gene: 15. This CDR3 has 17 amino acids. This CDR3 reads CASGQSKSGSGSYEQYF. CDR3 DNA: TGTGCCAGCGGACAATCGAAAAGCGGGAGTGGCTCCTACGAGCAGTACTTC.

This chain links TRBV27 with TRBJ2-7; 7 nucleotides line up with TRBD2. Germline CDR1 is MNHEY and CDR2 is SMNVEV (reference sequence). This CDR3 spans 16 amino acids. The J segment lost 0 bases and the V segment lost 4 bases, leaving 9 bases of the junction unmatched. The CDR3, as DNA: TGTGCCAGCAGTTCATACCTAAGCGGGATCTCCTACGAGCAGTACTTC. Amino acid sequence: CASSSYLSGISYEQYF.

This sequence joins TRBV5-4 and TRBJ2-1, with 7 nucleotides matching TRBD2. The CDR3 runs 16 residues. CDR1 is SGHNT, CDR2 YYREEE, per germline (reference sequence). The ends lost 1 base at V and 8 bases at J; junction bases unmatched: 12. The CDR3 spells CASSLLGEGFVDEQFF. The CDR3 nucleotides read TGTGCCAGCAGCTTGCTAGGGGAGGGCTTTGTTGATGAGCAGTTCTTC. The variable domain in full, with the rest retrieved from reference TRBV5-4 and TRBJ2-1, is ETGVTQSPTHLIKTRGQQVTLRCSSQSGHNTVSWYQQALGQGPQFIFQYYREEENGRGNFPPRFSGLQFPNYSSELNVNALELDDSALYLCASSLLGEGFVDEQFFGPGTRLTVL.

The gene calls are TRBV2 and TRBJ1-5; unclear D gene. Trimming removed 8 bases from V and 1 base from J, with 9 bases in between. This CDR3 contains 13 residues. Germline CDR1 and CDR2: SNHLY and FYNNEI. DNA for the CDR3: TGTGCCAGCGAGGGAGAAAGCAATCAGCCCCAGCATTTT. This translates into CASEGESNQPQHF.

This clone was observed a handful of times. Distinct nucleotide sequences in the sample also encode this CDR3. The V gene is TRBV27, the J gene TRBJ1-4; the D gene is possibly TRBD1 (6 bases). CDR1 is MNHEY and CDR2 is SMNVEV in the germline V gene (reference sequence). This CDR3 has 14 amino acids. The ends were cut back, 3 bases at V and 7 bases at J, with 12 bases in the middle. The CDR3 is CASSLLGGGEKLFF. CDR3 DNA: TGTGCCAGCAGTTTGCTAGGGGGTGGTGAAAAACTGTTTTTT.

In nucleotides, the CDR3 is TGCGCCAGCAGCCAAGATCCAGGGGGTCATGCCGGGGAGCTGTTTTTT. Amino acids: CASSQDPGGHAGELFF. The chain has TRBV4-1 and TRBJ2-2; 7 positions match TRBD1. Losses at the gene ends were 0 bases for V and 6 bases for J; bases not matched to a gene: 7. Germline CDR1 reads MGHRA; CDR2 reads YSYEKL. The CDR3 runs to 16 residues.

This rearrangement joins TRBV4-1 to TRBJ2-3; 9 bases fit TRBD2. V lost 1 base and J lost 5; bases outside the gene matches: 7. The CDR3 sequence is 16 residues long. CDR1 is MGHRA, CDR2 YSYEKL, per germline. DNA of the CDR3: TGCGCCAGCAGCCAAGGGGCTAGCGGGATACTAGATACGCAGTATTTT. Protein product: CASSQGASGILDTQYF.

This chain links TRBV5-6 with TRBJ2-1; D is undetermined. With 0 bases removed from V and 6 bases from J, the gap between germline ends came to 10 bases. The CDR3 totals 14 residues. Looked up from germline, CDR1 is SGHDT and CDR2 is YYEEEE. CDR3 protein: CASSLVTGINEQFF. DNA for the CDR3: TGTGCCAGCAGCTTGGTAACTGGTATCAATGAGCAGTTCTTC.

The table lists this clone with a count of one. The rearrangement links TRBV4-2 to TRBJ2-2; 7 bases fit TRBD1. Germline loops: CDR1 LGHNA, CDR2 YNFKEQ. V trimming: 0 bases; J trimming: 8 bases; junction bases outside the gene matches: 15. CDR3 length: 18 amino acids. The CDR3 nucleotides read TGTGCCAGCAGCCAAGAAGGTGGGACAGTTGAGCGGTCGGGGGAGCTGTTTTTT. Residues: CASSQEGGTVERSGELFF.

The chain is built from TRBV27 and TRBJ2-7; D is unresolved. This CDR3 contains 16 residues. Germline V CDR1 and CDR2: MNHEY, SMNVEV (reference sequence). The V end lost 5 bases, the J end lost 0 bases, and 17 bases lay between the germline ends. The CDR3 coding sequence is TGTGCCAGCAGTCTCTTTTCGGGTAAGAGCTCCTACGAGCAGTACTTC. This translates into CASSLFSGKSSYEQYF.

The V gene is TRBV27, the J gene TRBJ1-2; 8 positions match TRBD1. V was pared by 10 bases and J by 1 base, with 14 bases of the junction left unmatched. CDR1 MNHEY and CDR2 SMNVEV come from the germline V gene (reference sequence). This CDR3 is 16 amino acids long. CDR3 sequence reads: CATFGQGDPFNYGYTF. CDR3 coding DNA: TGTGCCACCTTCGGACAGGGAGACCCTTTTAACTATGGCTACACCTTC.